These 20 T cell receptor beta chains share one sample of origin, sequenced in a study of cytotoxic CD8 clonotypes in ibrutinib-treated CLL. Sequenced by immunoSEQ multiplex PCR; TCRdb stores in-frame clones only, minus some. The repertoire includes about 130,000 clones, approximately 80% of them detected once, and 3% to 4% sits in the top ten. This specimen was PBMCs, taken after 24 months of ibrutinib treatment. The receptors shown here come from a human donor with chronic lymphocytic leukemia.

This clone was observed once. The rearrangement joins TRBV7-2 to TRBJ1-1; D is possibly TRBD1 (5 bases). Per germline, CDR1 SGHTA and CDR2 FQGNSA. The CDR3 loop spans 14 amino acids. Trimming took 0 bases from V and 2 from J, leaving 7 bases between them. CDR3 DNA sequence: TGTGCCAGCAGCTTAGCGGGACCAAACACTGAAGCTTTCTTT. It is translated as CASSLAGPNTEAFF. The whole variable domain, filled in from reference TRBV7-2 and TRBJ1-1, reads GAGVSQSPSNKVTEKGKDVELRCDPISGHTALYWYRQSLGQGLEFLIYFQGNSAPDKSGLPSDRFSAERTGGSVSTLTIQRTQQEDSAVYLCASSLAGPNTEAFFGQGTRLTVV.

The genes are TRBV25-1 and TRBJ2-3; D may correspond to TRBD1 or TRBD2 (6 bases each). CDR3 length: 16 residues. In germline, CDR1 is MGHDK, CDR2 SYGVNS. V lost 1 base, J lost 0 bases, and 11 bases lay in between. CDR3: CASSEFGGLSTDTQYF. The CDR3 DNA follows: TGTGCCAGCAGTGAATTTGGGGGGCTTAGCACAGATACGCAGTATTTT.

This clone turned up a few times. V gene TRBV30 combines with J gene TRBJ1-3; a possible D gene is TRBD1 (6 bases). The CDR3 has 14 amino acids. Germline assignment: CDR1 GTSNPN and CDR2 SVGIG (reference sequence). Trimming took 3 bases from V and 4 from J, leaving 13 bases between them. DNA of the CDR3: TGTGCCTGGAGGGGGGGCACCGGCGGAAACACCATATATTTT. This encodes CAWRGGTGGNTIYF.

This rearrangement joins TRBV7-9 to TRBJ1-4; D gene uncertain. Per the germline V gene, CDR1 is SEHNR and CDR2 is FQNEAQ (reference sequence). V was cut by 2 bases and J by 5 bases, with 12 bases left in between. The CDR3 contains 15 residues. In nucleotides, the CDR3 is TGTGCCAGCAGCTTATATCGGCAGCAAAATGAAAAACTGTTTTTT. Protein product: CASSLYRQQNEKLFF. Using reference TRBV7-9 and TRBJ1-4 for the parts outside the CDR3, the full variable domain is DTGVSQNPRHKITKRGQNVTFRCDPISEHNRLYWYRQTLGQGPEFLTYFQNEAQLEKSRLLSDRFSAERPKGSFSTLEIQRTEQGDSAMYLCASSLYRQQNEKLFFGSGTQLSVL.

This chain links TRBV6-5 with TRBJ2-7, with 8 bases lining up with TRBD1. The length of the CDR3 is 16 residues. J gave up 4 bases and V 1 base, and 9 bases lay outside the gene matches. Germline V CDR1 and CDR2: MNHEY, SVGAGI. The CDR3 DNA sequence: TGTGCCAGCAGTTACTTACGACAGGGGATTAAGTACGAGCAGTACTTC. Residues: CASSYLRQGIKYEQYF.

The chain recombines TRBV11-2 with TRBJ1-1, with 9 positions matching TRBD1. CDR1 is SGHAT, CDR2 FQNNGV, per germline. Losses at the gene ends were 3 bases for V and 4 bases for J; bases not matched to a gene: 6. The CDR3 has 15 residues. The CDR3 here is CASSLGQGGGTEAFF. The CDR3 nucleotides are TGTGCCAGCAGCTTGGGACAGGGAGGGGGCACTGAAGCTTTCTTT. The variable domain in full, with the rest retrieved from reference TRBV11-2 and TRBJ1-1, is EAGVAQSPRYKIIEKRQSVAFWCNPISGHATLYWYQQILGQGPKLLIQFQNNGVVDDSQLPKDRFSAERLKGVDSTLKIQPAKLEDSAVYLCASSLGQGGGTEAFFGQGTRLTVV.

CDR3 nucleotides: TGCGCCAGCTCCTTTGGGTCGGACACAGATACGCAGTATTTT. Its translation is CASSFGSDTDTQYF. The V and J genes are TRBV5-1 and TRBJ2-3, with no clear D. Trimming pared 7 bases from V and 2 bases from J, leaving 14 bases between. The germline gives CDR1 SGHRS, CDR2 YFSETQ. The CDR3 extends over 14 amino acids.

Comment on this clone: One junction end does not reproduce the germline sequence, and a read error may be involved. The V call is TRBV5-1, the J call TRBJ1-2, with D perhaps matching TRBD1 (6 bases). CDR3 length: 14 residues. Germline loops: CDR1 SGHRS, CDR2 YFSETQ. This CDR3 is CASRLEQGSLGYTF. In DNA, the CDR3 is TGCGCCAGCCGCTTAGAACAGGGTAGTCTTGGCTACACCTTC.

The chain combines TRBV6-1 with TRBJ2-1; a weak D match, TRBD2 (5 bases). This CDR3 comprises 18 residues. Deletions cut 3 bases from V and 6 bases from J, with 24 bases between. CDR1 and CDR2 (germline): MNHNS, SASEGT. CDR3 sequence: CASSEFGVTTPLRNEQFF. The CDR3, as DNA: TGTGCCAGCAGTGAGTTCGGGGTCACGACTCCACTACGCAATGAGCAGTTCTTC.

This clone was observed once. A read error may account for a junction end that differs from germline. The chain uses TRBV5-5 and TRBJ1-1; D possibly corresponds to TRBD1 (6 bases). Germline CDR1 and CDR2: SGHKS and YYEKEE (reference sequence). This CDR3 contains 14 residues. CDR3 DNA: TGTGCCAGCAGCTTGGCCCAGGTCAGGGGTTTCTGGAGCTTT. Protein product: CASSLAQVRGFWSF.

The chain couples TRBV4-2 to TRBJ2-1, with TRBD2 matching over 10 bases. The germline gives CDR1 LGHNA, CDR2 YNFKEQ. This CDR3 contains 17 residues. V was clipped by 1 base and J by 1 base; unmatched bases: 4. CDR3 in DNA: TGTGCCAGCAGCCAAGGGGATAGCGGGGGGTCCTACAATGAGCAGTTCTTC. Translation: CASSQGDSGGSYNEQFF.

CDR3 loop: CASSPRSRGTGGGFSNQPQHF. The CDR3 DNA reads as TGTGCCAGCTCACCAAGGTCCCGAGGGACAGGTGGGGGGTTTAGCAATCAGCCCCAGCATTTT. V gene TRBV18 combines with J gene TRBJ1-5, with 8 positions matching TRBD1. V shed 2 bases and J 0 bases; nucleotides not matched to a gene: 18. CDR3 size: 21 residues. Germline CDR1 KGHSH, CDR2 LQKENI.

The rearrangement links TRBV6-5 to TRBJ1-1; tentatively, D is TRBD1 (5 bases). The V end was cut by 5 bases, the J end by 1 base, with 14 bases between. Germline V gene sequence: CDR1 MNHEY, CDR2 SVGAGI. This CDR3 region has 15 residues. The CDR3 region is CASSPPGTRNTEAFF. In nucleotides, the CDR3 is TGTGCCAGCAGTCCACCCGGGACTCGGAACACTGAAGCTTTCTTT.

The V gene is TRBV4-3, the J gene TRBJ2-3; 9 positions agree with TRBD2. Germline-derived CDR1 and CDR2 are LGHNA and YSLEER. The V segment lost 2 bases and the J segment 0 bases; nucleotides outside the gene matches: 9. This CDR3 spans 18 amino acids. CDR3 DNA sequence: TGCGCCAGCAGCCAACTCCCCCCGACTAGCGGAAGCACAGATACGCAGTATTTT. This sequence encodes CASSQLPPTSGSTDTQYF.

The V gene is TRBV7-9, the J gene TRBJ1-5; D is ambiguous. Trimming stripped 4 bases from V and 11 bases from J, with 24 bases between. The CDR3 length is 16 residues. CDR1 SEHNR and CDR2 FQNEAQ come from the germline V gene (reference sequence). Written as DNA, the CDR3 is TGTGCCAGCAGCTCGGCGACCGGTGGGGAACCCTATACCCAGCATTTT. This gives the protein CASSSATGGEPYTQHF.

This chain uses TRBV6-1 with TRBJ1-1, with no clear D. Per the germline V gene, CDR1 is MNHNS and CDR2 is SASEGT. This CDR3 has 11 residues. Trimming shortened V by 7 bases and J by 10 bases, and 13 bases separated the two germline ends. In DNA form, the CDR3 reads TGTGCCAGCAACGACTTGAGAGGAGCTTTCTTT. Translated: CASNDLRGAFF.

V is TRBV29-1 and J is TRBJ1-2; TRBD1 aligns across 7 bases. The CDR3 runs 16 residues. The ends lost 1 base at V and 1 base at J; junction bases unmatched: 9. Germline V CDR1 and CDR2: SQVTM, ANQGSEA. The DNA for the CDR3 is TGCAGCGTTGAAGTTGACAGGGAGCATTATAACTATGGCTACACCTTC. Translation: CSVEVDREHYNYGYTF.

V gene TRBV5-6 combines with J gene TRBJ1-5; 9 bases line up with TRBD1. J lost 8 bases, V lost 4 bases, and 4 bases had no gene match. Germline CDR1 and CDR2: SGHDT and YYEEEE. The CDR3 spans 13 residues. The CDR3 DNA reads as TGTGCCAGCAGCCGGGACAGGGAGGAGCCCCAGCATTTT. This encodes CASSRDREEPQHF.

The rearrangement links TRBV6-1 to TRBJ1-2; no reliable D call. Per the germline V gene, CDR1 is MNHNS and CDR2 is SASEGT. Trimming took off 5 bases at V and 2 bases at J, with 15 bases between the two ends. The CDR3 is made up of 15 amino acids. The CDR3 reads CASSHETRSNYGYTF. CDR3 nucleotides: TGTGCCAGCAGTCACGAGACAAGATCAAACTATGGCTACACCTTC.

The V call is TRBV7-6, the J call TRBJ1-6; D unresolved. Germline V gene lookup returns CDR1 SGHVS and CDR2 FNYEAQ. The CDR3 runs 13 residues. V lost 7 bases to trimming and J lost 6 bases, with 10 bases between them. CDR3: CASKMAPNSPLHF. The CDR3 nucleotides read TGTGCCAGCAAGATGGCGCCTAATTCACCCCTCCACTTT.